Listed below are T cell receptor beta chains from one sample, sequenced in a study of Graves' ophthalmopathy and Graves' hyperthyroidism. TCRdb called the multiplex PCR reads again in MiXCR, with one record for every CDR3 protein. The sample lists around 1,200,000 distinct CDR3 sequences; about 35% were seen once. Sequences were obtained from peripheral blood or thyroid tissue (not recorded which). Receptors were obtained from an adult man with Graves' hyperthyroidism. CDR3s include the opening cysteine and the closing phenylalanine or tryptophan. Fields, in order: V gene, clone size, D gene, J gene, CDR3 DNA, CDR3 protein. A D gene is named only where the DNA matches it firmly. The size of a clone is reported for some rows only, either as once, few or many, or as a class for expanded clones.

V: TRBV20-1
size: many
D: NA
J: TRBJ2-7
DNA: TGCAGTGCTAGATCAGACCTGGGGTGGGAGCAGTACTTC
CDR3: CSARSDLGWEQYF

V: TRBV6-2/TRBV6-3
size: NA
D: NA
J: TRBJ1-2
DNA: TGTGCCAGCAACCTACCAGGGGTCGGCTACACCTTC
CDR3: CASNLPGVGYTF

V: TRBV12-3/TRBV12-4
size: NA
D: NA
J: TRBJ2-5
DNA: TGTGCCAGCAGTCCGGATCGGACCCAGTACTTC
CDR3: CASSPDRTQYF

V: TRBV16
size: few
D: TRBD1
J: TRBJ1-1
DNA: TGTGCCAGCAGCCCAACGTTTGGACAGGGGCCTTTCTTT
CDR3: CASSPTFGQGPFF

V: TRBV20-1
size: NA
D: NA
J: TRBJ1-3
DNA: TGCAGTGCTAGAGATTTTAGCAACACCATATATTTT
CDR3: CSARDFSNTIYF

V: TRBV2
size: NA
D: NA
J: TRBJ1-1
DNA: TGTGCCAGCAGTCAGACTATGAACACTGAAGCTTTCTTT
CDR3: CASSQTMNTEAFF

V: TRBV2
size: many
D: NA
J: TRBJ1-5
DNA: TGTGCCAGCAGCATCGGACCGATCAATCAGCCCCATTTT
CDR3: CASSIGPINQPHF

V: TRBV5-1
size: few
D: NA
J: TRBJ2-7
DNA: TGCGCCAGCAGCTTGTTCGGTAGCGGAGCCTACGAGCAGTACTTC
CDR3: CASSLFGSGAYEQYF

V: TRBV7-2
size: many
D: TRBD1
J: TRBJ1-1
DNA: TGTGCCAGCAGGCCCCACCAGGGGGGTGAAGCTTTCTTT
CDR3: CASRPHQGGEAFF

V: TRBV20-1
size: many
D: TRBD1
J: TRBJ1-5
DNA: TGCAGTTGCCCGGGGACAGGGGGCAATCAGCCCCAGCATTTT
CDR3: CSCPGTGGNQPQHF

V: TRBV4-2
size: NA
D: TRBD1
J: TRBJ2-7
DNA: TGTGCCAGCAGCCAATCCCGACAGGGGGCAGTCTACGAGCAGTACTTC
CDR3: CASSQSRQGAVYEQYF

V: TRBV10-3
size: NA
D: TRBD1
J: TRBJ2-2
DNA: TGTGCCAGCAGTTACAACCTGGGACAGGGGACCGGGGAGCTGTTTTTT
CDR3: CASSYNLGQGTGELFF

V: TRBV2
size: NA
D: NA
J: TRBJ1-1
DNA: TGTGCCAGCAGTGAAGTCACGGGCACTGAAGCTTTCTTT
CDR3: CASSEVTGTEAFF

V: TRBV10-3
size: few
D: NA
J: TRBJ1-1
DNA: TGTGCCATCAGTGAGTCCTCGGCAGGGGTATCTGAAGCTTTCTTT
CDR3: CAISESSAGVSEAFF

V: TRBV7-9
size: NA
D: TRBD2
J: TRBJ2-3
DNA: TGTGCCAGCAGCTGGGCTAGCGGGAGCACAGATACGCAGTATTTT
CDR3: CASSWASGSTDTQYF

V: TRBV11-2
size: few
D: NA
J: TRBJ2-7
DNA: TGTGCCAGCAGCTTAGCGTGGGGGCCAACCTACGAGCAGTACTTC
CDR3: CASSLAWGPTYEQYF

V: TRBV4-1
size: few
D: NA
J: TRBJ1-6
DNA: TGCGCCAGCAGCCAAGCTCGGTCGAGCTCCTATAATTCACCCCTCCACTTT
CDR3: CASSQARSSSYNSPLHF

V: TRBV7-8
size: NA
D: NA
J: TRBJ2-2
DNA: TGCGCCAGCAGCCCGGGTATCACCGGGGAGCTGTTTTTT
CDR3: CASSPGITGELFF

V: TRBV7-8
size: many
D: TRBD2
J: TRBJ2-5
DNA: TGTGCCAGCAGCTCTGCCCTCTTGCGGGGGGGCCAAGAGACCCAGTACTTC
CDR3: CASSSALLRGGQETQYF

V: TRBV19
size: many
D: NA
J: TRBJ1-4
DNA: TGTGCCAGTAGTACACAGGGTAGAAGTGAAAAACTGTTTTTT
CDR3: CASSTQGRSEKLFF

V: TRBV5-5
size: NA
D: NA
J: TRBJ2-2
DNA: TGTGCCAGCAGCTTGGATCAAAACACCGGGGAGCTGTTTTTT
CDR3: CASSLDQNTGELFF

V: TRBV11-2
size: NA
D: NA
J: TRBJ2-7
DNA: TGTGCCAGCACCAGCTTAGATCTAGCCCGACGGTGGGACGAGCAGTACTTC
CDR3: CASTSLDLARRWDEQYF

V: TRBV7-8
size: many
D: NA
J: TRBJ2-5
DNA: TGTGCCAGCAGGAGAACGGTGCTGGCAGAGACCCAGTACTTC
CDR3: CASRRTVLAETQYF

V: TRBV6-6
size: many
D: NA
J: TRBJ2-5
DNA: TGTGCCAGCAGTGACCAAGGGAGGGAGACCCAGTACTTC
CDR3: CASSDQGRETQYF

V: TRBV25-1
size: NA
D: NA
J: TRBJ1-2
DNA: TGTGCCAGCAGTGCTTTTCCGGAGGGGGATGGCTACACCTTC
CDR3: CASSAFPEGDGYTF

V: TRBV9
size: NA
D: TRBD1
J: TRBJ1-6
DNA: TGTGCCAGCAGTCAGGGGGACCCATATAATTCACCCCTCCACTTT
CDR3: CASSQGDPYNSPLHF

V: TRBV24-1
size: many
D: NA
J: TRBJ1-1
DNA: TGTGCCACCAGTGACGGATCGGGAGGAGACACTGAAGCTTTCTTT
CDR3: CATSDGSGGDTEAFF

V: TRBV19
size: many
D: TRBD2
J: TRBJ2-7
DNA: TGTGCCAGTAGTATTATCCCGGGAGGAGGCGAGCAGTACTTC
CDR3: CASSIIPGGGEQYF

V: TRBV29-1
size: NA
D: TRBD1
J: TRBJ2-7
DNA: TGCAGCGGTTCCCGACAGGGTTCCTACGAGCAGTACTTC
CDR3: CSGSRQGSYEQYF

V: TRBV6-5
size: many
D: NA
J: TRBJ1-5
DNA: TGTGCCAGCAGTTACTCCGTCAGGGGTCAGCCCCAGCATTTT
CDR3: CASSYSVRGQPQHF

V: TRBV6-5
size: NA
D: NA
J: TRBJ1-4
DNA: TGTGCCAGTAATCGGAGGGGTGATGAAAAACTGTTTTTT
CDR3: CASNRRGDEKLFF

V: TRBV7-6
size: many
D: TRBD1
J: TRBJ2-7
DNA: TGTGCCAGCAGCACGGGACAGAGCTACGAGCAGTACTTC
CDR3: CASSTGQSYEQYF

V: TRBV10-3
size: many
D: NA
J: TRBJ2-7
DNA: TGTGCCATAGGGGTTCGGGGCTCCTACGAGCAGTACTTC
CDR3: CAIGVRGSYEQYF

V: TRBV6-2/TRBV6-3
size: NA
D: NA
J: TRBJ2-7
DNA: TGTGCCAGCAGTCCTCCCCACCGGGACAAGTACTTC
CDR3: CASSPPHRDKYF

V: TRBV20-1
size: NA
D: TRBD1
J: TRBJ2-7
DNA: TGCAGTGCTAGCCCTAGACAGGGGGGCACCTACGAGCAGTACTTC
CDR3: CSASPRQGGTYEQYF

V: TRBV7-6
size: NA
D: NA
J: TRBJ1-6
DNA: TGTGCCAGCAGCTTGCCCCCAGGGGCAAATTCACCCCTCCACTTT
CDR3: CASSLPPGANSPLHF

V: TRBV4-3
size: many
D: NA
J: TRBJ1-6
DNA: TGCGCCAGCAGCCACGTACAGTGGACAGTCGCGCATAATTCGGCCCTCCACTTT
CDR3: CASSHVQWTVAHNSALHF

V: TRBV14
size: NA
D: NA
J: TRBJ2-7
DNA: TGTGCCAGCAGCCAAGAAACGGGGGTCTCCTACGAGCAGTACTTC
CDR3: CASSQETGVSYEQYF

V: TRBV7-2
size: NA
D: TRBD2
J: TRBJ2-2
DNA: TGTGCCAGCAGCTTCCCGAGGGGGGTTAGCGGGAGGACCGGGGAGCTGTTTTTT
CDR3: CASSFPRGVSGRTGELFF

V: TRBV28
size: once
D: NA
J: TRBJ1-1
DNA: TGTGCCAGCATGGGGTATCCTGAAGCTTTCTTT
CDR3: CASMGYPEAFF

V: TRBV7-3
size: NA
D: NA
J: TRBJ2-3
DNA: TGTGCCAGCAGTCTTTTTGGCAGGGGCTCCGGGACCACAGATACGCAGTATTTT
CDR3: CASSLFGRGSGTTDTQYF

V: TRBV12-3/TRBV12-4
size: NA
D: NA
J: TRBJ1-5
DNA: TGTGCCAGCAGTGGGGCCGGCCAGGCCAATCAGCCCCAGCATTTT
CDR3: CASSGAGQANQPQHF

V: TRBV12-3/TRBV12-4
size: few
D: NA
J: TRBJ2-2
DNA: TGTGCCAGCAGTTCCCTCTCGGGCGGGGAGCTGTTTTTT
CDR3: CASSSLSGGELFF

V: TRBV6-2/TRBV6-3
size: NA
D: TRBD2
J: TRBJ2-7
DNA: TGTGCCAGCAGTTACGGGGGGGAGAGCTCCTACGAGCAGTACTTC
CDR3: CASSYGGESSYEQYF

V: TRBV20-1
size: NA
D: NA
J: TRBJ2-3
DNA: TGCAGTGCTAGTCTAAGCACAGATACGCAGTATTTT
CDR3: CSASLSTDTQYF

V: TRBV10-2
size: many
D: NA
J: TRBJ1-4
DNA: TGCGCCAGCGCCGGCGGGGAGTTGGGCGAAAAACTGTTTTTT
CDR3: CASAGGELGEKLFF

V: TRBV19
size: many
D: TRBD1
J: TRBJ1-2
DNA: TGTGCCAGTAGTACCCCCGAAATAGGGGGACAGGGCTACACCTTC
CDR3: CASSTPEIGGQGYTF

V: TRBV20-1
size: NA
D: NA
J: TRBJ1-2
DNA: TGCAGTGCTAGCCCCACCCGACCCAACTATGGCTACACCTTC
CDR3: CSASPTRPNYGYTF

V: TRBV20-1
size: many
D: NA
J: TRBJ1-1
DNA: TGCAGTGCCGCTTTACGGACTGAAGCTTTCTTT
CDR3: CSAALRTEAFF

V: TRBV6-5
size: few
D: TRBD1
J: TRBJ1-2
DNA: TGTGCCAGCAGACCCCGTGGACAGGGGCTTAACTATGGCTACACCTTC
CDR3: CASRPRGQGLNYGYTF

V: TRBV27
size: NA
D: NA
J: TRBJ2-7
DNA: TGTGCCAGCAGTTTGGGGGTGTACTACGAGCAGTACTTC
CDR3: CASSLGVYYEQYF

V: TRBV11-2
size: many
D: TRBD1
J: TRBJ1-6
DNA: TGTGCCAGTCACCTTAGGAGGGGACAGGGATATTCACCCCTCCACTTT
CDR3: CASHLRRGQGYSPLHF

V: TRBV19
size: few
D: TRBD1
J: TRBJ2-5
DNA: TGTGCCTGGAGTGTAGGACAGGGGAGAGGGGAGACCCAGTACTTC
CDR3: CAWSVGQGRGETQYF